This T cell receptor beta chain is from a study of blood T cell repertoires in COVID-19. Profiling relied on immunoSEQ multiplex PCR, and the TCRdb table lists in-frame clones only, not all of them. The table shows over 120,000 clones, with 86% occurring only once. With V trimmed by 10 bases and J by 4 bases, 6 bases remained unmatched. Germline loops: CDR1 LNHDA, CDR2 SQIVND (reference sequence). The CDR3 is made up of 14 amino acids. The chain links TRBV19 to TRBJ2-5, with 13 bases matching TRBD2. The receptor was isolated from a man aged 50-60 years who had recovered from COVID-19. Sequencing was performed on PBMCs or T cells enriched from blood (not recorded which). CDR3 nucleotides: TGTGCCACTAGGACTAGCGGGGGTGCAGAGACCCAGTACTTC. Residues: CATRTSGGAETQYF.